This T cell receptor (beta chain) emerged from a study of T cells in Graves' hyperthyroidism and ophthalmopathy. This clonotype came up many times. TCR beta CDR3 region amplification was performed from RNA transcripts. Primed by the HTBI set, a first-round RT-PCR was run on the TCR CDR3. TCRdb reprocessed the multiplex PCR reads with MiXCR, giving one entry per CDR3 protein. The sample holds around 280,000 distinct CDR3 sequences; roughly 13% are singletons and the top ten take 7% to 9.5%. From germline, CDR1 is ENHRY and CDR2 SYGVKD. This CDR3 spans 14 amino acids. Losses at the gene ends were 6 bases for V and 0 bases for J; bases not matched to a gene: 2.

The TCR sequence derives from a woman between 35 and 50 years old with Graves' hyperthyroidism. The V call is TRBV10-3, the J call TRBJ1-2, with TRBD1 matching 9 bases. Source material: blood. The CDR3 here is CAIRGTGTNYGYTF. Here the CDR3 DNA reads TGTGCCATCAGGGGGACAGGGACTAACTATGGCTACACCTTC.